One and the same sample provided the 16 T cell receptor beta chains below, sequenced in a study of regulatory T cells in long-lasting Graves disease. The sample's time point: newly diagnosed GD, antithyroid drugs for less than 3 months. From RNA extracted from PBMCs, the TCR library was made. Relying on iRepertoire HTBI primers and Arm-PCR of CDR3 regions, the team built TCR beta libraries. TCRdb processed the multiplex PCR reads anew with MiXCR; each CDR3 protein has one entry. The data hold a few hundred thousand distinct CDR3 sequences, with about an eighth observed a single time. These same data were also listed under a study on T cells in Graves' hyperthyroidism and ophthalmopathy.

The specimen comprised peripheral blood mononuclear cells (PBMCs), sampled at new diagnosis, from a patient treated with antithyroid drugs. The receptors were sampled from a woman aged 18 to 35 with Graves disease.

This clonotype was seen many times. The V gene is TRBV18, the J gene TRBJ2-1; TRBD2 aligns across 7 bases. With 5 bases clipped from V and 6 bases from J, the junction kept 1 base outside the gene matches. The CDR3 loop spans 12 amino acids. In germline, CDR1 is KGHSH, CDR2 LQKENI. DNA of the CDR3: TGTGCCAGCTCAGGGGAGGGCAATGAGCAGTTCTTC. Its protein is CASSGEGNEQFF.

In its sample, this clonotype was seen many times. The V call is TRBV12-3 or TRBV12-4, the J call TRBJ2-5; tentative D call: TRBD1 (6 bases). This CDR3 has 16 residues. Trimming left V 3 bases short and J 0 bases short, with 14 bases between. CDR3: CASSFAAGQNQETQYF. CDR3 nucleotides: TGTGCCAGCAGTTTCGCTGCTGGACAGAACCAAGAGACCCAGTACTTC.

This clonotype was seen repeatedly, ten times or more. The rearrangement uses TRBV11-2 and TRBJ2-3; 10 bases match TRBD2. Germline V CDR1 and CDR2: SGHAT, FQNNGV. The CDR3 covers 17 residues. V trimming: 3 bases; J trimming: 1 base; junction bases outside the gene matches: 7. CDR3 in amino acids: CASSFASGSFRTDTQYF. CDR3 nucleotide sequence: TGTGCCAGCAGCTTCGCTAGCGGGAGTTTTCGCACAGATACGCAGTATTTT.

This clonotype was detected only a few times. The V gene is TRBV3-1, the J gene TRBJ2-4, with 8 bases lining up with TRBD1. Per germline, CDR1 LGHDT and CDR2 YNNKEL (reference sequence). The CDR3 runs to 15 residues. J was trimmed by 0 bases and V by 3 bases; bases with no gene match: 1. The CDR3 protein is CASSQTGVAKNIQYF. The DNA of the CDR3 is TGTGCCAGCAGCCAGACAGGGGTAGCCAAAAACATTCAGTACTTC.

This clonotype appeared many times. The rearrangement joins TRBV7-9 to TRBJ1-2; D gene ambiguous. Germline V gene data show CDR1 as SEHNR and CDR2 as FQNEAQ (reference sequence). CDR3 length equals 14 residues. Trimming shortened V by 1 base and J by 4 bases, and 10 bases separated the two germline ends. CDR3 sequence reads: CASSLGDSFYGYTF. The CDR3 DNA is TGTGCCAGCAGCTTAGGGGATAGCTTCTATGGCTACACCTTC.

This sequence joins TRBV6-2 or TRBV6-3 and TRBJ2-1, with D perhaps assigned TRBD1 or TRBD2 (5 bases each). Trimming cost V 6 bases and J 7 bases, with 16 bases left between them. This CDR3 has 14 amino acids. Germline CDR1 and CDR2: MNHEY and SVGEGT. CDR3 DNA sequence: TGTGCCAGCAGCGTAGCAGGGAGTAGTAATGAGCAGTTCTTC. Amino acids: CASSVAGSSNEQFF.

This clonotype was counted only a few times. The chain couples TRBV7-3 to TRBJ2-1; D is perhaps TRBD2 (7 bases). CDR1 is SGHTA and CDR2 is FQGTGA in the germline V gene. V lost 5 bases, J lost 0 bases, and 23 bases lay in between. The CDR3 is 19 amino acids. This chain's CDR3 is CASSPGRRVGGGSYNEQFF. DNA for the CDR3: TGTGCCAGCAGCCCCGGGAGACGGGTAGGGGGGGGCTCCTACAATGAGCAGTTCTTC.

V is TRBV27 and J is TRBJ1-1, with 8 bases fitting TRBD1. CDR1 is MNHEY and CDR2 is SMNVEV in the germline V gene (reference sequence). After removal of 5 bases from V and 10 bases from J, the junction contained 12 bases not matched to a gene. The CDR3 loop spans 14 amino acids. In DNA, the CDR3 is TGTGCCAGCAGTCATAGGGGGACAGGCCACTTAGCTTTCTTT. Amino acid sequence: CASSHRGTGHLAFF.

This clonotype has only a few counts. V usage is TRBV20-1 and J usage is TRBJ1-5, with 7 positions matching TRBD1. The CDR3 is 19 amino acids. CDR1 DFQATT and CDR2 SNEGSKA come from the germline V gene (reference sequence). The CDR3, as DNA: TGCAGACCACGGACGTCAGCGGGACAGCTTTCGTATAGCAATCAGCCCCAGCATTTT. This codes for CRPRTSAGQLSYSNQPQHF.

In its sample, this clonotype was seen a few times. A much larger clone lies one base from this, so it may be a read error. The chain has TRBV7-9 and TRBJ2-3; 8 bases map to TRBD2. CDR1 and CDR2 (germline): SEHNR, FQNEAQ (reference sequence). This CDR3 region has 16 residues. Here the CDR3 reads CASSLGSAGVGHTQCF. In DNA form, the CDR3 reads TGTGCCAGCAGCTTAGGCTCAGCGGGAGTGGGACATACGCAGTGTTTT.

This clonotype was counted ten times or more. The V and J genes are TRBV6-2 or TRBV6-3 and TRBJ1-5; maybe TRBD1 (5 bases). The CDR3 totals 14 residues. Germline loops: CDR1 MNHEY, CDR2 SVGEGT. V was shortened by 5 bases and J by 2 bases, with 10 bases between the two germline ends. The CDR3 protein is CASSPDTRNQPQHF. Written as DNA, the CDR3 is TGTGCCAGCAGTCCGGACACACGCAATCAGCCCCAGCATTTT.

Notes on this clonotype: A single base separates this from a much larger clone, so it may be a read error. The V and J genes are TRBV20-1 and TRBJ2-1, with 13 bases that match TRBD2. This CDR3 has 12 amino acids. CDR1 and CDR2 from the germline V gene are DFQATT and SNEGSKA (reference sequence). The CDR3 protein is CSGTGTSGTRFF. DNA for the CDR3: TGCAGCGGAACCGGGACTAGCGGGACCCGGTTCTTC.

This chain links TRBV28 with TRBJ2-3; D unresolved. This CDR3 is built from 11 residues. Between the trimmed V and J ends, which lost 5 bases and 11 bases, there was a span of 11 bases. CDR1 and CDR2 from the germline V gene are MDHEN and SYDVKM. The CDR3 protein is CASSPGLGQYF. Written as DNA, the CDR3 is TGTGCCAGCAGTCCGGGCCTAGGGCAGTATTTT.

The V call is TRBV11-1, the J call TRBJ2-3; 14 bases align to TRBD2. Germline V gives CDR1 SGHAT, CDR2 FQDESV (reference sequence). CDR3 length equals 17 residues. V dropped 3 bases and J dropped 1; count of bases not matched to a gene: 3. The CDR3 sequence is CASSFPGLAGGTDTQYF. The CDR3 coding sequence is TGTGCCAGCAGCTTCCCGGGACTAGCGGGGGGCACAGATACGCAGTATTTT.

This clonotype was detected many times. The chain joins TRBV20-1 to TRBJ1-5, with 7 bases identical to TRBD1. Germline lookup yields CDR1 DFQATT and CDR2 SNEGSKA (reference sequence). V shed 5 bases and J 3 bases; nucleotides not matched to a gene: 7. This CDR3 is 14 amino acids long. The CDR3 region is CSAHSTGANQPQHF. The CDR3 bases are TGCAGTGCTCACTCAACAGGGGCCAATCAGCCCCAGCATTTT.

This clonotype occurred many times. The chain has TRBV28 and TRBJ1-2; D is undetermined. This CDR3 comprises 14 residues. Trimming left V 1 base short and J 8 bases short, with 14 bases between. Germline V gene data show CDR1 as MDHEN and CDR2 as SYDVKM. For the CDR3, the DNA is TGTGCCAGCAGTTTATTACTACAAGAGAGAGGCTACACCTTC. This translates into CASSLLLQERGYTF.